These 20 T cell receptor beta chains share one sample of origin, sequenced in a study of blood T cell repertoires in COVID-19. The repertoire was sequenced with immunoSEQ multiplex PCR; TCRdb's copy has only in-frame clones and lacks some. The profile shows around 250,000 clones, approximately 86% of them singletons. The sample was peripheral blood. Source of these receptors: a human donor in a cohort sampled during active COVID-19.

The CDR3 spells CASSLTGDEQYF. The CDR3, as DNA: TGTGCCAGCAGCCTGACAGGGGACGAGCAGTACTTC. The chain joins TRBV9 to TRBJ2-7, with 8 bases identical to TRBD1. The CDR3 has 12 residues. With V trimmed by 4 bases and J by 5 bases, 2 bases remained unmatched. CDR1 is SGDLS, CDR2 YYNGEE, per germline.

The rearrangement links TRBV7-2 to TRBJ1-5; D perhaps matches TRBD1 (6 bases). Germline assignment: CDR1 SGHTA and CDR2 FQGNSA. V lost 5 bases, J lost 7 bases, and 15 bases lay in between. The CDR3 contains 14 residues. DNA of the CDR3: TGTGCCAGCAGCCCCGGGGGGGGCGAACAGCCCCAGCATTTT. Residues: CASSPGGGEQPQHF.

The chain uses TRBV15 and TRBJ2-1; TRBD2 is a possible D gene (6 bases). The germline V gene has CDR1 LNHNV and CDR2 YYDKDF (reference sequence). The CDR3 length is 13 residues. With 3 bases removed from V and 16 bases from J, the gap between germline ends came to 19 bases. The CDR3 bases are TGTGCCACCAGCAGGGAGAACGGGACTCCGGAATTCTTC. Amino acids: CATSRENGTPEFF.

V usage is TRBV18 and J usage is TRBJ2-7; D may be TRBD1 (6 bases). The CDR3 covers 14 residues. V lost 4 bases, J lost 5 bases, and 15 bases lay in between. The germline CDR1 and CDR2 sequences are KGHSH and LQKENI. The CDR3 sequence: CASSRGTQGNEQYF. The CDR3 region has the DNA TGTGCCAGCTCACGGGGGACGCAGGGGAACGAGCAGTACTTC.

The chain combines TRBV11-2 with TRBJ1-6; D not resolved. From germline, CDR1 is SGHAT and CDR2 FQNNGV. V was shortened by 6 bases and J by 7 bases, with 10 bases between the two germline ends. The CDR3 spans 13 residues. The CDR3 nucleotides read TGTGCCAGCAGTATCACGACAAATTCACCCCTCCACTTT. It encodes CASSITTNSPLHF.

This clone was detected only a few times. This chain uses TRBV5-4 with TRBJ2-7, with 16 bases aligning to TRBD2. The V and J ends lost 2 bases and 2 bases, in that order; junction bases with no gene match: 4. Germline CDR1 and CDR2: SGHNT and YYREEE (reference sequence). The CDR3 covers 17 residues. The CDR3 nucleotides are TGTGCCAGCAGCTTCGGGACTAGCGGGGGGGCACCCTACGAGCAGTACTTC. Protein product: CASSFGTSGGAPYEQYF.

The chain is built from TRBV10-3 and TRBJ1-1, with a weak D call TRBD1 (6 bases). Per the germline V gene, CDR1 is ENHRY and CDR2 is SYGVKD. The CDR3 sequence is 13 residues long. V lost 5 bases, J lost 1 base, and 8 bases lay in between. CDR3 loop: CAISRQANTEAFF. The DNA of the CDR3 is TGTGCCATCAGTCGACAGGCGAACACTGAAGCTTTCTTT.

This clone was recorded once. The chain carries TRBV25-1 and TRBJ1-2, with D tentatively TRBD1 (5 bases). The CDR3 totals 12 residues. CDR1 and CDR2 (germline): MGHDK, SYGVNS. V was clipped by 4 bases and J by 3 bases, with 6 bases between them. CDR3 nucleotide sequence: TGTGCCAGCAGTGGGGGCTACTATGGCTACACCTTC. Translating it yields CASSGGYYGYTF.

The chain couples TRBV7-2 to TRBJ2-7; 8 positions agree with TRBD2. Germline-derived CDR1 and CDR2 are SGHTA and FQGNSA. The length of the CDR3 is 16 residues. V was pared by 0 bases and J by 4 bases, with 8 bases of the junction left unmatched. DNA of the CDR3: TGTGCCAGCAGCTTAGCCGGGACTAGAGAGGGATACGAGCAGTACTTC. This gives the protein CASSLAGTREGYEQYF.

The sample holds a few counts of this clone. The rearrangement uses TRBV28 and TRBJ2-1; D uncertain. Germline V gene lookup returns CDR1 MDHEN and CDR2 SYDVKM. Trimming pared 0 bases from V and 7 bases from J, leaving 4 bases between. This CDR3 contains 12 residues. The CDR3 DNA reads as TGTGCCAGCAGTTTATGGGAGAATGAGCAGTTCTTC. Amino acid sequence: CASSLWENEQFF.

This clone was counted a few times. This chain joins TRBV19 and TRBJ2-7; no reliable D call. Trimming shortened V by 3 bases and J by 4 bases, and 13 bases separated the two germline ends. CDR1 is LNHDA, CDR2 SQIVND, per germline (reference sequence). There are 14 residues in the CDR3. CDR3 loop: CASSIGAAAYEQYF. In DNA form, the CDR3 reads TGTGCCAGTAGTATTGGAGCTGCAGCTTACGAGCAGTACTTC.

The chain employs TRBV3-1 (or the pseudogene TRBV3-2) and TRBJ1-4; a weak D match, TRBD1 (6 bases). The CDR3 contains 13 residues. The germline V gene has CDR1 LGHDT and CDR2 YNNKEL (reference sequence). V shed 1 base and J shed 17 bases, with 17 bases lying between them. The CDR3 nucleotides are TGTGCCAGCAGCCAAGGAACCGGGACATACGCTTTTTTT. Encoded protein: CASSQGTGTYAFF.

The gene calls are TRBV30 and TRBJ1-4; D remains unclear. Germline CDR1 reads GTSNPN; CDR2 reads SVGIG (reference sequence). The CDR3 has 13 amino acids. Trimming cost V 2 bases and J 7 bases, with 11 bases left between them. The CDR3 DNA reads as TGTGCCTGGAGTCTTGGCAGCGGTGAAAAACTGTTTTTT. Protein: CAWSLGSGEKLFF.

The gene calls are TRBV29-1 and TRBJ2-3; 10 nucleotides line up with TRBD1. The CDR3 runs to 15 residues. V was pared by 4 bases and J by 3 bases, with 7 bases of the junction left unmatched. Per germline, CDR1 SQVTM and CDR2 ANQGSEA. The CDR3 DNA reads as TGCAGCGTTGCCCGAGACAGGGGGCGAACAGATACGCAGTATTTT. This sequence encodes CSVARDRGRTDTQYF.

This sequence joins TRBV5-1 and TRBJ2-7; 11 bases fit TRBD2. CDR1 and CDR2 from the germline V gene are SGHRS and YFSETQ. The CDR3 runs to 15 residues. With 7 bases clipped from V and 4 bases from J, the junction kept 10 bases outside the gene matches. In DNA form, the CDR3 reads TGCGCCAGCTATACGGGGCTAGCGGGAGGATACGAGCAGTACTTC. Its protein is CASYTGLAGGYEQYF.

The chain is built from TRBV9 and TRBJ1-2; no definite D call. Trimming took 4 bases from V and 4 from J, leaving 17 bases between them. This CDR3 comprises 15 residues. The germline CDR1 and CDR2 sequences are SGDLS and YYNGEE. Written as DNA, the CDR3 is TGTGCCAGCAGCCACCCTATCGAGGCTCTCTATGGCTACACCTTC. The encoded protein is CASSHPIEALYGYTF.

This clone was observed a single time. This rearrangement joins TRBV7-2 to TRBJ2-7; 9 positions match TRBD1. Germline V gene data show CDR1 as SGHTA and CDR2 as FQGNSA. J was trimmed by 9 bases and V by 4 bases; bases with no gene match: 13. This CDR3 has 15 amino acids. CDR3 residues: CASSSRQGEAAVQYF. CDR3 nucleotide sequence: TGTGCCAGCAGCTCCCGACAGGGGGAGGCCGCGGTGCAGTACTTC.

The rearrangement uses TRBV7-6 and TRBJ2-1; perhaps TRBD2 as D (6 bases). V lost 2 bases to trimming and J lost 8 bases, with 16 bases between them. In germline, CDR1 is SGHVS, CDR2 FNYEAQ. The CDR3 runs 15 residues. The CDR3: CASSLRLEGSDEQFF. The CDR3 nucleotides read TGTGCCAGCAGCTTAAGGCTGGAGGGATCCGATGAGCAGTTCTTC.

The V call is TRBV7-2, the J call TRBJ1-1; D is unresolved. V was clipped by 3 bases and J by 5 bases, with 13 bases between them. The CDR3 spans 14 residues. CDR1 and CDR2 from the germline V gene are SGHTA and FQGNSA. CDR3 bases: TGTGCCAGCAGCTTTACCAGCGGGCTAACTGAAGCTTTCTTT. This translates into CASSFTSGLTEAFF.

V usage is TRBV7-2 and J usage is TRBJ2-2; 8 bases line up with TRBD2. From germline, CDR1 is SGHTA and CDR2 FQGNSA. This CDR3 has 17 amino acids. Unmatched junction bases numbered 6, after V lost 1 base and J lost 2 bases. The CDR3 loop is CASSLVGLADNTGELFF. The CDR3 bases are TGTGCCAGCAGCTTAGTAGGACTAGCCGATAACACCGGGGAGCTGTTTTTT.